The sequence of this T cell receptor beta chain was determined in a study of CD8 T cells in ankylosing spondylitis. Notes on this clonotype: Antigen: not known.

Making use of molecular barcodes, quantitative 5'-RACE generated TCR beta libraries. TCRdb re-analysed the 5' RACE reads in MiXCR, keeping a single row per CDR3 protein. This sample has some 270,000 distinct CDR3 sequences; about 20% occur once, and the top ten carry under 40%. Study-wide findings and caveats: Clones that were linked to disease were CD8+ and were relatively rare in peripheral blood. Some of the motif variants had earlier been found in reactive arthritis patients' fluid and blood. A motif of under ten highly homologous TCR beta variants was seen as apparently characteristic of ankylosing spondylitis blood.

This clonotype originated in a male donor with ankylosing spondylitis or in good health (not recorded which). The sequenced sample consisted of blood, either unsorted or a sorted T cell fraction (not recorded which).

In DNA, the CDR3 is TGCGCCAGCAGCGGAGGGCACTACGAGCAGTACTTC. This encodes CASSGGHYEQYF. V usage is TRBV5-1 and J usage is TRBJ2-7, with a possible D match to TRBD2 (6 bases). The CDR3 is made up of 12 amino acids. The V gene lost 4 bases and the J gene lost 3 bases, with 8 bases spanning the gap. The germline V gene encodes CDR1 SGHRS and CDR2 YFSETQ.